The sequence of this T cell receptor beta chain was determined in a study of blood T cell repertoires in COVID-19. This CDR3 has 15 residues. The germline gives CDR1 LGHDT, CDR2 YNNKEL (reference sequence). Trimming removed 4 bases at V and 6 bases at J, with 15 bases between. Data came from immunoSEQ multiplex PCR; TCRdb stores just in-frame clones and leaves some out. The sample lists 200,000 to 250,000 clones, 87% seen once, with approximately 2.4% in the top ten. The source of this sequence is a woman younger than 45 with acute COVID-19. The chain joins TRBV3-1 (or the pseudogene TRBV3-2) to TRBJ2-2, with a possible D match to TRBD2 (6 bases). The sequenced sample consisted of PBMCs or T cells enriched from blood (not recorded which). The CDR3 loop is CASSPDGGAAGELFF. The CDR3 bases are TGTGCCAGCAGCCCGGACGGCGGGGCCGCCGGGGAGCTGTTTTTT.